These 31 T cell receptor beta chains were all obtained from the same sample, sequenced in a study of T cells in Graves' hyperthyroidism and ophthalmopathy. Amplified regions were TCR beta CDR3 sequences from RNA transcripts. The HTBI primer set served for first-round RT-PCR of the TCR CDR3. TCRdb recomputed calls from the multiplex PCR reads with MiXCR, one row per CDR3 protein. In the table there are a few hundred thousand distinct CDR3 sequences, around 20% of which are singletons. Material for sequencing was blood. The receptors were sampled from a man aged 18 to 35 with Graves' ophthalmopathy.

The V gene is TRBV3-1, the J gene TRBJ2-2, with D hard to call. This CDR3 contains 14 residues. The V and J ends lost 1 base and 6 bases respectively, with 9 bases between them. Germline CDR1 reads LGHDT; CDR2 reads YNNKEL (reference sequence). Here the CDR3 DNA reads TGTGCCAGCAGCCAAGTCACGAAGGCCGGGGAGCTGTTTTTT. Its translation is CASSQVTKAGELFF.

The rearrangement links TRBV20-1 to TRBJ2-5, with 9 bases that match TRBD2. Germline-derived CDR1 and CDR2 are DFQATT and SNEGSKA (reference sequence). The CDR3 contains 14 residues. V lost 0 bases, J lost 7 bases, and 6 bases stayed unmatched. The CDR3 region has the DNA TGCAGTGCTAGAGAAGGGGGGCGGGGGGGGACCCAGTACTTC. Protein sequence: CSAREGGRGGTQYF.

This clonotype was picked up many times. The rearrangement uses TRBV12-3 or TRBV12-4 and TRBJ2-7; D gene ambiguous. The V gene lost 1 base and the J gene lost 6 bases, with 7 bases spanning the gap. The CDR3 spans 12 residues. This CDR3 is CASSLGVIEQYF. DNA for the CDR3: TGTGCCAGCAGTTTAGGAGTCATCGAGCAGTACTTC.

This clonotype came up many times. V and J are TRBV20-1 and TRBJ2-5, with no clear D. Germline V gene data show CDR1 as DFQATT and CDR2 as SNEGSKA (reference sequence). The CDR3 sequence is 14 residues long. V lost 2 bases and J lost 1, with 11 bases in between. This CDR3 is CSARLGNPQETQYF. CDR3 DNA sequence: TGCAGTGCTAGACTAGGGAACCCCCAAGAGACCCAGTACTTC.

There are a few counts of this clonotype. The V and J genes are TRBV6-1 and TRBJ1-2; D perhaps matches TRBD1 (6 bases). The V end was cut by 7 bases, the J end by 3 bases, with 18 bases between. CDR3 length: 15 residues. From germline, CDR1 is MNHNS and CDR2 SASEGT. CDR3 nucleotides: TGTGCCAGCACCCCACGGGGGGGCGCGGACTATGGCTACACCTTC. Its protein product is CASTPRGGADYGYTF.

This clonotype was recorded many times. V usage is TRBV7-3 and J usage is TRBJ2-3; 16 bases line up with TRBD2. V lost 5 bases to trimming and J lost 2 bases; unmatched junction nucleotides: 7. CDR3 length: 18 amino acids. The germline V gene has CDR1 SGHTA and CDR2 FQGTGA. This chain's CDR3 is CASSETGTSGGATDTQYF. The CDR3, as DNA: TGTGCCAGCAGCGAAACCGGGACTAGCGGGGGGGCCACAGATACGCAGTATTTT.

This clonotype was seen ten or more times. V gene TRBV6-1 combines with J gene TRBJ2-7; 8 bases align to TRBD1. This CDR3 comprises 14 residues. V was pared by 10 bases and J by 2 bases, with 10 bases of the junction left unmatched. Germline lookup yields CDR1 MNHNS and CDR2 SASEGT. This CDR3 reads CATSGGAEAYEQYF. The CDR3, as DNA: TGTGCCACCTCAGGGGGCGCGGAAGCCTACGAGCAGTACTTC.

This clonotype was seen repeatedly, ten times or more. The J gene is TRBJ2-2, the V gene TRBV11-1; D is ambiguous. Trimming left V 7 bases short and J 7 bases short, with 19 bases between. Germline CDR1 is SGHAT and CDR2 is FQDESV (reference sequence). The CDR3 extends over 15 amino acids. The CDR3 sequence is CASTLRSGFGGELFF. In DNA form, the CDR3 reads TGTGCCAGCACCCTGAGGAGTGGGTTCGGCGGGGAGCTGTTTTTT. The full variable domain, in which reference TRBV11-1 and TRBJ2-2 provide the parts outside the CDR3, is EAEVAQSPRYKITEKSQAVAFWCDPISGHATLYWYRQILGQGPELLVQFQDESVVDDSQLPKDRFSAERLKGVDSTLKIQPAELGDSAMYLCASTLRSGFGGELFFGEGSRLTVL.

This clonotype was found once. The gene calls are TRBV28 and TRBJ2-1; 9 positions agree with TRBD1. The junction had 33 bases not matched to a gene; V was cut back by 5 bases and J by 10 bases. CDR1 MDHEN and CDR2 SYDVKM come from the germline V gene. The CDR3 runs to 22 residues. The CDR3 loop reads CASSLWVPRTTISRDRVREQFF. As DNA, the CDR3 is TGTGCCAGCAGTCTCTGGGTACCCCGAACAACGATTTCCCGGGACAGGGTACGGGAGCAGTTCTTC.

This clonotype was recorded many times. The chain employs TRBV6-1 and TRBJ2-7; 7 bases line up with TRBD1. V dropped 6 bases and J dropped 4; count of bases not matched to a gene: 6. The CDR3 spans 13 residues. Germline lookup yields CDR1 MNHNS and CDR2 SASEGT. Written as DNA, the CDR3 is TGTGCCAGCAGCCAGGGACAGCCTTACGAGCAGTACTTC. Amino acids: CASSQGQPYEQYF.

A few counts support this clonotype. The chain has TRBV6-1 and TRBJ1-4, with a tentative D call TRBD1 (5 bases). The CDR3 loop spans 14 amino acids. The germline V and J ends were trimmed by 5 bases and 1 base, with 8 bases remaining between them. The V gene's germline CDR1 is MNHNS and CDR2 SASEGT. CDR3 in amino acids: CASSRRVTNEKLFF. In DNA, the CDR3 is TGTGCCAGCAGTCGCAGGGTAACTAATGAAAAACTGTTTTTT.

This clonotype was counted between two and nine times. CDR3 protein: CSARDLGTAYNEQFF. The CDR3 DNA reads as TGCAGTGCTAGAGATCTGGGGACCGCCTACAATGAGCAGTTCTTC. The chain carries TRBV20-1 and TRBJ2-1; D possibly uses TRBD1 or TRBD2 (5 bases each). The V end was cut by 0 bases, the J end by 2 bases, with 11 bases between. CDR3 size: 15 residues. Germline V CDR1 and CDR2: DFQATT, SNEGSKA (reference sequence).

The chain links TRBV29-1 to TRBJ1-2; 7 nucleotides agree with TRBD1. Trimming at V came to 6 bases and at J to 7 bases, leaving 11 bases not matched to a gene. Per germline, CDR1 SQVTM and CDR2 ANQGSEA. The CDR3 runs to 13 residues. This CDR3 reads CSVGFVWDSGYTF. CDR3 coding DNA: TGCAGCGTGGGTTTTGTGTGGGACAGTGGCTACACCTTC.

The rearrangement joins TRBV9 to TRBJ2-2; weak D call: TRBD2 (5 bases). V lost 0 bases, J lost 4 bases, and 16 bases lay in between. The CDR3 has 17 residues. The germline gives CDR1 SGDLS, CDR2 YYNGEE. The DNA for the CDR3 is TGTGCCAGCAGCGTAGTGTTGGCGGGCGCGGGCACCGGGGAGCTGTTTTTT. This encodes CASSVVLAGAGTGELFF.

The chain combines TRBV7-9 with TRBJ2-1; 11 bases align to TRBD2. Germline loops: CDR1 SEHNR, CDR2 FQNEAQ (reference sequence). Losses at the gene ends were 5 bases for V and 12 bases for J; bases not matched to a gene: 30. The CDR3 length is 21 residues. The CDR3 region has the DNA TGTGCCAGCAGCCGATACGCAGGTGAACTAGCGGGAGACCCAATCATCTGGGTGCAGTTCTTC. Its protein is CASSRYAGELAGDPIIWVQFF.

The DNA for the CDR3 is TGTGCCACCAGTGACCCATACCAAGAGACCCAGTACTTC. Translating it yields CATSDPYQETQYF. The chain links TRBV24-1 to TRBJ2-5; D unresolved. There are 13 residues in the CDR3. V gave up 4 bases and J gave up 0 bases, with 5 bases separating them. The germline CDR1 and CDR2 sequences are KGHDR and SFDVKD.

This clonotype was detected many times. The gene calls are TRBV27 and TRBJ2-7, with D perhaps matching TRBD1 (6 bases). V was cut by 5 bases and J by 9 bases, with 17 bases left in between. This CDR3 comprises 13 residues. Germline values: CDR1 MNHEY, CDR2 SMNVEV (reference sequence). The CDR3 is CASSTGQIFAQYF. The DNA for the CDR3 is TGTGCCAGCAGTACCGGACAGATTTTCGCGCAGTACTTC.

The rearrangement uses TRBV12-3 or TRBV12-4 and TRBJ2-5; tentatively, D is TRBD1 or TRBD2 (5 bases each). V was cut by 6 bases and J by 5 bases, with 19 bases left in between. The CDR3 totals 15 residues. The CDR3 sequence: CASSPSPGLTETQYF. The CDR3 DNA sequence: TGTGCCAGCAGCCCTTCCCCGGGGCTAACGGAGACCCAGTACTTC.

This clonotype was observed a handful of times. This chain connects TRBV9 to TRBJ2-7; TRBD2 agrees at 7 bases. Germline trimming cut 5 bases from V and 2 bases from J; bases unmatched to any gene: 7. CDR1 SGDLS and CDR2 YYNGEE come from the germline V gene. CDR3 size: 14 residues. CDR3 loop: CASSNRDYPYEQYF. The CDR3 coding sequence is TGTGCCAGCAGTAACCGGGACTACCCCTACGAGCAGTACTTC. Combining the CDR3 with reference TRBV9 and TRBJ2-7 gives the whole variable domain DSGVTQTPKHLITATGQRVTLRCSPRSGDLSVYWYQQSLDQGLQFLIQYYNGEERAKGNILERFSAQQFPDLHSELNLSSLELGDSALYFCASSNRDYPYEQYFGPGTRLTVT.

This clonotype appeared many times. The chain is built from TRBV12-3 or TRBV12-4 and TRBJ1-1; D is ambiguous. CDR3 length equals 12 residues. Deletions cut 4 bases from V and 1 base from J, with 4 bases between. The CDR3 here is CASSWRNTEAFF. CDR3 coding DNA: TGTGCCAGCAGTTGGAGGAACACTGAAGCTTTCTTT.

This clonotype was seen a few times. One base away lies a much larger clone, so this may be a sequencing read error. This chain uses TRBV12-3 or TRBV12-4 with TRBJ2-7, with D unresolved. This CDR3 spans 14 amino acids. The CDR3 DNA sequence: TGTGCCAGCAGTCCTCCCTCCGGGCCCTACGAGCAGCACTTC. Translating it yields CASSPPSGPYEQHF.

This clonotype was detected ten times or more. The rearrangement uses TRBV12-3 or TRBV12-4 and TRBJ2-1, with a tentative D call TRBD2 (6 bases). Trimming shortened V by 2 bases and J by 9 bases, and 11 bases separated the two germline ends. There are 13 residues in the CDR3. DNA for the CDR3: TGTGCCAGCAGTTTACAGGAGGGAGTTGAGCAGTTCTTC. Translating it yields CASSLQEGVEQFF.

The table lists this clonotype with a count of one. The chain recombines TRBV4-2 with TRBJ2-1; weak D call: TRBD2 (5 bases). Between the trimmed V and J ends, which lost 0 bases and 5 bases, there was a span of 11 bases. From germline, CDR1 is LGHNA and CDR2 YNFKEQ. The CDR3 runs 15 residues. CDR3: CASSQDISSNNEQFF. DNA for the CDR3: TGTGCCAGCAGCCAAGATATCTCTAGCAACAATGAGCAGTTCTTC.

The sample holds many counts of this clonotype. The chain's CDR3 is CASSLVGLGETQYF. The CDR3 coding sequence is TGTGCCAGCAGCTTAGTCGGACTAGGGGAGACCCAGTACTTC. This chain joins TRBV7-9 and TRBJ2-5; 7 bases map to TRBD2. This CDR3 comprises 14 residues. The germline V gene encodes CDR1 SEHNR and CDR2 FQNEAQ (reference sequence). With 1 base clipped from V and 5 bases from J, the junction kept 4 bases outside the gene matches.

V gene TRBV14 combines with J gene TRBJ2-1; D is perhaps TRBD2 (6 bases). Germline assignment: CDR1 SGHDN and CDR2 FVKESK. The CDR3 is made up of 16 amino acids. V was trimmed by 3 bases and J by 7 bases, leaving 19 bases between them. The CDR3 spells CASSQTAGGVVNEQFF. In DNA, the CDR3 is TGTGCCAGCAGCCAGACCGCCGGCGGGGTGGTGAATGAGCAGTTCTTC.

The chain joins TRBV14 to TRBJ2-5; 7 nucleotides line up with TRBD2. Germline V gene lookup returns CDR1 SGHDN and CDR2 FVKESK. The CDR3 runs to 15 residues. The V segment lost 1 base and the J segment 2 bases; nucleotides outside the gene matches: 4. The CDR3 is CASSQGLAVQETQYF. The CDR3 DNA sequence: TGTGCCAGCAGCCAAGGACTAGCAGTACAAGAGACCCAGTACTTC.

This sequence joins TRBV4-2 and TRBJ1-1, with TRBD1 matching over 7 bases. V trimming: 2 bases; J trimming: 2 bases; junction bases outside the gene matches: 8. Germline V gene sequence: CDR1 LGHNA, CDR2 YNFKEQ. The CDR3 extends over 16 amino acids. The CDR3 nucleotides are TGTGCCAGCAGCCAAACAACTACAGGGGTTAACACTGAAGCTTTCTTT. Its translation: CASSQTTTGVNTEAFF.

This clonotype has at least ten counts. The V call is TRBV6-1, the J call TRBJ2-5, with 8 bases aligning to TRBD1. V gave up 5 bases and J gave up 5 bases; unmatched junction bases: 19. Germline CDR1 and CDR2: MNHNS and SASEGT. This CDR3 has 18 residues. In nucleotides, the CDR3 is TGTGCCAGCAGTTATTCGCCAGGGGGCGGGGCCCTGGGGGAGACCCAGTACTTC. It codes for CASSYSPGGGALGETQYF.

This clonotype was counted many times. J is TRBJ2-7 and V is TRBV27; a possible D gene is TRBD1 (6 bases). Germline CDR1 reads MNHEY; CDR2 reads SMNVEV (reference sequence). Trimming stripped 6 bases from V and 5 bases from J, with 17 bases between. The CDR3 loop spans 14 amino acids. CDR3 sequence (DNA): TGTGCCAGCAGCCCCGACAGGAGTAGAGACGAGCAGTACTTC. The encoded protein is CASSPDRSRDEQYF.

The CDR3 spells CASSLEDAYYGYTF. CDR3 bases: TGCGCCAGCAGCTTGGAGGACGCATACTATGGCTACACCTTC. The chain recombines TRBV5-1 with TRBJ1-2; D remains unclear. The CDR3 is 14 amino acids. The V gene's germline CDR1 is SGHRS and CDR2 YFSETQ. The V end lost 0 bases, the J end lost 3 bases, and 9 bases lay between the germline ends.

This clonotype was observed many times. J is TRBJ1-6 and V is TRBV5-1; 9 bases line up with TRBD1. This CDR3 region has 15 residues. After removal of 4 bases from V and 9 bases from J, the junction contained 8 bases not matched to a gene. Germline-derived CDR1 and CDR2 are SGHRS and YFSETQ. CDR3 DNA sequence: TGCGCCAGCAGCAATGGGACAGGGCTTTCTTCACCCCTCCACTTT. This sequence encodes CASSNGTGLSSPLHF. The variable domain in full, completed from reference TRBV5-1 and TRBJ1-6, reads KAGVTQTPRYLIKTRGQQVTLSCSPISGHRSVSWYQQTPGQGLQFLFEYFSETQRNKGNFPGRFSGRQFSNSRSEMNVSTLELGDSALYLCASSNGTGLSSPLHFGNGTRLTVT.